These 29 T cell receptor beta chains were sequenced from one sample in a study of radiotherapy plus CTLA-4 blockade in lung cancer. The method was immunoSEQ multiplex PCR; TCRdb's version includes in-frame clones alone and lacks a portion of them. The sample lists tens of thousands of clones, 77% occurring once. Here the sequenced sample was peripheral blood, taken from a patient treated with radiotherapy plus ipilimumab. The receptors shown here come from a human donor with non-small cell lung cancer who had a partial response to radiotherapy plus ipilimumab.

Here the CDR3 reads CASGTGGTGELFF. The CDR3, as DNA: TGTGCCAGTGGGACAGGGGGGACCGGGGAGCTGTTTTTT. The chain combines TRBV19 with TRBJ2-2; TRBD1 aligns across 11 bases. The trim removed 8 bases at V and 5 bases at J, leaving 1 base unmatched. Germline V gene sequence: CDR1 LNHDA, CDR2 SQIVND (reference sequence). CDR3 length: 13 residues.

The chain couples TRBV15 to TRBJ2-7; weak D call: TRBD2 (5 bases). Germline CDR1 LNHNV, CDR2 YYDKDF (reference sequence). The CDR3 is 16 residues long. The V end was cut by 3 bases, the J end by 3 bases, with 18 bases between. CDR3 in amino acids: CATSSPRREAFYEQYF. DNA for the CDR3: TGTGCCACCAGCAGTCCCCGACGGGAAGCGTTCTACGAGCAGTACTTC.

On this clone itself: The junction and the germline gene differ at one end; a read error may be behind it. The chain links TRBV5-5 to TRBJ2-5, with 8 bases identical to TRBD2. Germline V gene data show CDR1 as SGHKS and CDR2 as YYEKEE (reference sequence). The CDR3 consists of 14 residues. CDR3 loop: CASSYGLAQGTQYF. DNA for the CDR3: TGTGCCAGCAGCTACGGACTAGCTCAAGGGACCCAGTACTTC. The full variable domain, rest sourced from reference TRBV5-5 and TRBJ2-5, is DAGVTQSPTHLIKTRGQQVTLRCSPISGHKSVSWYQQVLGQGPQFIFQYYEKEERGRGNFPDRFSARQFPNYSSELNVNALLLGDSALYLCASSYGLAQGTQYFGPGTRLLVL.

Many counts were recorded for this clone. V usage is TRBV30 and J usage is TRBJ1-6; TRBD1 is a possible D gene (6 bases). V lost 8 bases, J lost 8 bases, and 13 bases lay in between. This CDR3 is built from 12 residues. The germline V gene encodes CDR1 GTSNPN and CDR2 SVGIG (reference sequence). CDR3 sequence: CATGTQDSPLHF. Written as DNA, the CDR3 is TGTGCCACCGGGACACAGGATTCACCCCTCCACTTT.

The V and J genes are TRBV2 and TRBJ2-5; possible D gene TRBD2, 7 bases. The DNA end is a closer match to TRBJ2-7, so the J assignment may be wrong. This CDR3 spans 17 amino acids. Germline-derived CDR1 and CDR2 are SNHLY and FYNNEI. The DNA for the CDR3 is TGTGCCAGCCTACCCGAGGGGGGGTTAAGTACCTCCTACGAGCAGTACTTC. Its protein product is CASLPEGGLSTSYEQYF.

The chain carries TRBV4-3 and TRBJ2-4, with D possibly TRBD2 on 5 matching bases. The CDR3 length is 14 residues. Trimming shortened V by 4 bases and J by 3 bases, and 10 bases separated the two germline ends. Per germline, CDR1 LGHNA and CDR2 YSLEER. CDR3 in DNA: TGCGCCAGCAGCCCATCCGGAGGCAAAAACATTCAGTACTTC. This translates into CASSPSGGKNIQYF.

This rearrangement joins TRBV5-1 to TRBJ2-5; 8 nucleotides align to TRBD2. With the DNA end fitting TRBJ2-7 better, the J assignment may be wrong. Germline V gene sequence: CDR1 SGHRS, CDR2 YFSETQ. The CDR3 runs 15 residues. The CDR3 protein is CASSLELAGHYEQYF. The CDR3 DNA sequence: TGCGCCAGCAGCTTGGAATTAGCGGGGCACTACGAGCAGTACTTC.

V and J are TRBV5-8 and TRBJ1-4; tentatively, D is TRBD1 (5 bases). CDR3 length equals 15 residues. V was shortened by 4 bases and J by 0 bases, with 10 bases between the two germline ends. From germline, CDR1 is SGHTS and CDR2 YDEGEE. This CDR3 is CASSRGTSTNEKLFF. As DNA, the CDR3 is TGTGCCAGCAGCCGTGGGACTTCAACTAATGAAAAACTGTTTTTT.

The V gene is TRBV5-5, the J gene TRBJ1-5, with 12 bases lining up with TRBD1. Germline V gene sequence: CDR1 SGHKS, CDR2 YYEKEE (reference sequence). With V trimmed by 3 bases and J by 6 bases, 7 bases remained unmatched. CDR3 length: 16 amino acids. The CDR3 DNA reads TGTGCCAGCAGCTCGGGGACAGGGGGCTTCAGTCAGCCCCAGCATTTT. It is translated as CASSSGTGGFSQPQHF.

This sequence joins TRBV30 and TRBJ2-7; a weak D match, TRBD2 (5 bases). The CDR3 runs 13 residues. Trimming left V 4 bases short and J 2 bases short, with 12 bases between. Germline CDR1 is GTSNPN and CDR2 is SVGIG (reference sequence). The CDR3 DNA reads as TGTGCCTGGAAGGGAGAGGGAACCTACGAGCAGTACTTC. Translated: CAWKGEGTYEQYF.

This chain links TRBV9 with TRBJ2-5, with 7 bases identical to TRBD2. The CDR3 is made up of 14 amino acids. CDR1 SGDLS and CDR2 YYNGEE come from the germline V gene. V trimming: 1 base; J trimming: 1 base; junction bases outside the gene matches: 1. The CDR3 spells CASSVTGGQETQYF. CDR3 bases: TGTGCCAGCAGCGTAACGGGGGGCCAAGAGACCCAGTACTTC.

To note about this clone: One end of the junction is discordant with germline, which a read error may explain. The CDR3 sequence is CASIGLTGAGDTIYF. The DNA for the CDR3 is TGTGCCAGTATCGGACTGACAGGGGCTGGAGACACCATATATTTT. V and J are TRBV19 and TRBJ1-3, with 8 bases matching TRBD1. This CDR3 spans 15 amino acids. Germline CDR1 LNHDA, CDR2 SQIVND (reference sequence).

This chain joins TRBV4-2 and TRBJ2-5, with TRBD2 identical over 11 bases. After removal of 6 bases from V and 1 base from J, the junction contained 1 base not matched to a gene. The CDR3 has 14 residues. Germline values: CDR1 LGHNA, CDR2 YNFKEQ. CDR3 protein: CASRLAGGQETQYF. Written as DNA, the CDR3 is TGTGCCAGCAGGCTAGCGGGGGGCCAAGAGACCCAGTACTTC.

V and J are TRBV5-1 and TRBJ2-1; 11 nucleotides align to TRBD1. Germline CDR1 reads SGHRS; CDR2 reads YFSETQ. CDR3 length: 16 residues. Trimming at V came to 2 bases and at J to 8 bases, leaving 9 bases not matched to a gene. The CDR3 sequence is CASSFSRTGGFDEQFF. DNA of the CDR3: TGCGCCAGCAGCTTCAGTAGGACAGGGGGCTTCGATGAGCAGTTCTTC. Together with reference TRBV5-1 and TRBJ2-1, the CDR3 gives the full variable domain: KAGVTQTPRYLIKTRGQQVTLSCSPISGHRSVSWYQQTPGQGLQFLFEYFSETQRNKGNFPGRFSGRQFSNSRSEMNVSTLELGDSALYLCASSFSRTGGFDEQFFGPGTRLTVL.

V is TRBV29-1 and J is TRBJ1-1; TRBD1 matches at 8 bases. Trimming at V came to 4 bases and at J to 1 base, leaving 2 bases not matched to a gene. The CDR3 is 13 amino acids. CDR1 is SQVTM and CDR2 is ANQGSEA in the germline V gene. The CDR3 reads CSVGRGQNTEAFF. CDR3 sequence (DNA): TGCAGCGTTGGCAGGGGGCAGAACACTGAAGCTTTCTTT.

The chain joins TRBV6-1 to TRBJ1-4; D may be TRBD1 (6 bases). The CDR3 sequence is 15 residues long. The V end was cut by 4 bases, the J end by 8 bases, with 17 bases between. CDR1 is MNHNS, CDR2 SASEGT, per germline. The CDR3 DNA is TGTGCCAGCAGTGCCGGGGCAGGGGCCGGGGAAAAACTGTTTTTT. Amino acids: CASSAGAGAGEKLFF.

This chain connects TRBV6-5 to TRBJ2-7, with 7 positions matching TRBD1. J was trimmed by 1 base and V by 5 bases; bases with no gene match: 5. CDR3 length equals 14 residues. The germline V gene has CDR1 MNHEY and CDR2 SVGAGI. The CDR3 region has the DNA TGTGCCAGCAGTGCGACAGGGACGTCCTACGAGCAGTACTTC. This sequence encodes CASSATGTSYEQYF.

This chain uses TRBV10-3 with TRBJ2-7; possible D gene TRBD2, 5 bases. Germline CDR1 reads ENHRY; CDR2 reads SYGVKD. The CDR3 is made up of 14 amino acids. Trimming took off 11 bases at V and 0 bases at J, with 17 bases between the two ends. In nucleotides, the CDR3 is TGTGCCTCGGAAAGCGGTACATCCTCCTACGAGCAGTACTTC. Protein: CASESGTSSYEQYF.

The chain has TRBV6-5 and TRBJ2-7, with TRBD1 as a possible D gene (6 bases). Per the germline V gene, CDR1 is MNHEY and CDR2 is SVGAGI. V was pared by 4 bases and J by 6 bases, with 10 bases between. The CDR3 sequence is 12 residues long. CDR3 sequence (DNA): TGTGCCAGCAGTTTCCAGGGGACCGAGCAGTACTTC. This sequence encodes CASSFQGTEQYF.

The chain combines TRBV27 with TRBJ2-3, with TRBD1 matching over 7 bases. V gave up 1 base and J gave up 6 bases; unmatched junction bases: 16. The CDR3 is made up of 18 amino acids. Germline CDR1 MNHEY, CDR2 SMNVEV (reference sequence). CDR3 DNA: TGTGCCAGCAGTTTATTGGAACCCCGGGACAGCCCTAGGGATACGCAGTATTTT. Protein product: CASSLLEPRDSPRDTQYF.

J is TRBJ1-1 and V is TRBV9; 7 nucleotides match TRBD1. The CDR3 runs 19 residues. The V segment lost 3 bases and the J segment 5 bases; nucleotides outside the gene matches: 22. Germline loops: CDR1 SGDLS, CDR2 YYNGEE. CDR3 bases: TGTGCCAGCAGCGGGGGGGAAGGGGGCAGGGGGATGTCTAGGACTGAAGCTTTCTTT. The encoded protein is CASSGGEGGRGMSRTEAFF.

The V gene is TRBV4-3, the J gene TRBJ1-2; 8 bases match TRBD1. The CDR3 loop spans 15 amino acids. Germline-derived CDR1 and CDR2 are LGHNA and YSLEER. V was clipped by 1 base and J by 4 bases; unmatched bases: 5. The DNA for the CDR3 is TGCGCCAGCAGCCAAGGGACAGGGTTGGGCTATGGCTACACCTTC. It translates to CASSQGTGLGYGYTF.

The chain joins TRBV30 to TRBJ1-1; weak D call: TRBD1 (6 bases). The CDR3 is made up of 12 amino acids. V was clipped by 5 bases and J by 1 base, with 8 bases between them. The germline V gene has CDR1 GTSNPN and CDR2 SVGIG (reference sequence). CDR3 nucleotides: TGTGCCTGGGACAGGACGAACACTGAAGCTTTCTTT. Protein sequence: CAWDRTNTEAFF.

This clone turned up a few times. This chain connects TRBV5-6 to TRBJ1-5, with a tentative D call TRBD1 (5 bases). CDR1 is SGHDT and CDR2 is YYEEEE in the germline V gene. Trimming shortened V by 0 bases and J by 11 bases, and 15 bases separated the two germline ends. The CDR3 spans 14 residues. CDR3 nucleotide sequence: TGTGCCAGCAGCTTGGAAGACAGTCCGCAGTCCCAGCATTTT. Its protein product is CASSLEDSPQSQHF.

The chain links TRBV5-6 to TRBJ2-3; D is unresolved. Germline loops: CDR1 SGHDT, CDR2 YYEEEE. V lost 0 bases to trimming and J lost 2 bases, with 13 bases between them. The CDR3 has 16 amino acids. The CDR3 spells CASSLGSAGTTDTQYF. DNA for the CDR3: TGTGCCAGCAGCTTGGGTTCGGCAGGAACCACAGATACGCAGTATTTT.

V is TRBV27 and J is TRBJ1-1; 7 bases align to TRBD1. Looked up from germline, CDR1 is MNHEY and CDR2 is SMNVEV (reference sequence). Trimming took 0 bases from V and 5 from J; bases not matched to a gene: 0. This CDR3 spans 13 amino acids. The CDR3 loop is CASSLSTGTEAFF. CDR3 nucleotide sequence: TGTGCCAGCAGTTTATCGACAGGGACTGAAGCTTTCTTT.

This clone was detected only once. The chain carries TRBV23-1 and TRBJ2-1, with 7 bases matching TRBD2. TRBV23-1 carries the ORF label, with uncertain function. This CDR3 has 15 amino acids. With V trimmed by 5 bases and J by 10 bases, 14 bases remained unmatched. The CDR3 nucleotides are TGCGCCAGCAGTAATGTCGGGGGGACTACAAGGGAGCAGTTCTTC. Translating it yields CASSNVGGTTREQFF.

The CDR3: CASSSGVAGNSPLHF. CDR3 in DNA: TGCGCCAGCAGCTCGGGGGTGGCAGGGAATTCACCCCTCCACTTT. The V and J genes are TRBV5-1 and TRBJ1-6; D is possibly TRBD1 (5 bases). The CDR3 is 15 residues long. The germline V gene encodes CDR1 SGHRS and CDR2 YFSETQ. The V end was cut by 3 bases, the J end by 7 bases, with 14 bases between. Based on the CDR3 plus reference TRBV5-1 and TRBJ1-6, the full variable domain is KAGVTQTPRYLIKTRGQQVTLSCSPISGHRSVSWYQQTPGQGLQFLFEYFSETQRNKGNFPGRFSGRQFSNSRSEMNVSTLELGDSALYLCASSSGVAGNSPLHFGNGTRLTVT.

This chain links TRBV5-1 with TRBJ2-3; D is possibly TRBD2 (6 bases). Trimming left V 3 bases short and J 1 base short, with 12 bases between. The CDR3 has 15 residues. The V gene's germline CDR1 is SGHRS and CDR2 YFSETQ. The CDR3 DNA reads as TGCGCCAGCAGCTCCTATCCTAGCGGCACAGATACGCAGTATTTT. It codes for CASSSYPSGTDTQYF.